These 11 T cell receptor beta chains originate from one sample sequenced in a study of blood T cell repertoires in COVID-19. This table comes from immunoSEQ multiplex PCR, and its TCRdb copy is limited to in-frame clones, with some not included. The repertoire holds a few hundred thousand clones, approximately 88% seen once, with 1.5% to 2% in the top ten. Sequencing was done on a sample of peripheral blood. These receptors were collected from a woman aged 30 to 39 with COVID-19, enrolled during active disease.

The rearrangement uses TRBV6-2 or TRBV6-3 and TRBJ1-5, with 7 bases fitting TRBD1. Trimming took 6 bases from V and 3 from J; bases not matched to a gene: 8. CDR3 length equals 15 residues. Germline CDR1 and CDR2: MNHEY and SVGEGT. CDR3 DNA: TGTGCCAGCAGCGACCCGGGACAGCTCAATCAGCCCCAGCATTTT. It yields the protein CASSDPGQLNQPQHF.

CDR3 protein: CASSPLLSGGQAGELFF. CDR3 nucleotides: TGTGCCAGCAGCCCACTCCTTAGCGGGGGACAGGCCGGGGAGCTGTTTTTT. This chain uses TRBV4-2 with TRBJ2-2; the D gene is possibly TRBD2 (9 bases). Germline-derived CDR1 and CDR2 are LGHNA and YNFKEQ. Trimming removed 4 bases at V and 6 bases at J, with 21 bases between. This CDR3 is 17 amino acids long.

The rearrangement links TRBV5-1 to TRBJ2-1, with 9 bases identical to TRBD1. CDR1 SGHRS and CDR2 YFSETQ come from the germline V gene. This CDR3 has 17 amino acids. J lost 1 base, V lost 3 bases, and 8 bases had no gene match. CDR3 sequence reads: CASSSLGQGKSYNEQFF. CDR3 nucleotides: TGCGCCAGCAGCTCCCTCGGACAGGGGAAATCCTACAATGAGCAGTTCTTC. Combining the CDR3 with reference TRBV5-1 and TRBJ2-1 gives the whole variable domain KAGVTQTPRYLIKTRGQQVTLSCSPISGHRSVSWYQQTPGQGLQFLFEYFSETQRNKGNFPGRFSGRQFSNSRSEMNVSTLELGDSALYLCASSSLGQGKSYNEQFFGPGTRLTVL.

This chain joins TRBV4-1 and TRBJ2-3, with D possibly TRBD1 on 7 matching bases. CDR1 is MGHRA, CDR2 YSYEKL, per germline. The CDR3 is 15 residues long. V was cut by 8 bases and J by 2 bases, with 17 bases left in between. CDR3 loop: CASSPQGGHTDTQYF. DNA for the CDR3: TGCGCCAGCTCTCCCCAGGGGGGCCACACAGATACGCAGTATTTT.

The V and J genes are TRBV4-2 and TRBJ1-1, with 7 bases lining up with TRBD1. Germline CDR1 reads LGHNA; CDR2 reads YNFKEQ. The CDR3 is made up of 12 amino acids. Trimming at V came to 2 bases and at J to 9 bases, leaving 3 bases not matched to a gene. CDR3 coding DNA: TGTGCCAGCAGCCAATTGACAGGGAAAGCTTTCTTT. Translated, it gives CASSQLTGKAFF.

The rearrangement joins TRBV7-6 to TRBJ1-6; D possibly corresponds to TRBD1 (6 bases). V lost 5 bases to trimming and J lost 0 bases, with 14 bases between them. This CDR3 has 17 amino acids. Looked up from germline, CDR1 is SGHVS and CDR2 is FNYEAQ. CDR3 in amino acids: CASSLRTESSYNSPLHF. The DNA of the CDR3 is TGTGCCAGCAGCCTCAGGACAGAAAGCTCCTATAATTCACCCCTCCACTTT.

J is TRBJ2-3 and V is TRBV4-2; 8 nucleotides line up with TRBD2. V shed 3 bases and J 2 bases; nucleotides not matched to a gene: 4. The CDR3 has 15 amino acids. Germline assignment: CDR1 LGHNA and CDR2 YNFKEQ. The CDR3 nucleotides are TGTGCCAGCAGCCACACGGGGGGGTCCACAGATACGCAGTATTTT. It specifies CASSHTGGSTDTQYF.

This chain connects TRBV9 to TRBJ1-6, with D unclear. The V and J ends lost 3 bases and 0 bases respectively, with 13 bases between them. The CDR3 runs to 17 residues. Germline CDR1 and CDR2: SGDLS and YYNGEE. Written as DNA, the CDR3 is TGTGCCAGCAGCGCTGAGACATACAGCTCCTATAATTCACCCCTCCACTTT. Translating it yields CASSAETYSSYNSPLHF.

The chain carries TRBV7-2 and TRBJ2-3, with a possible D match to TRBD1 (6 bases). Germline V lookup: CDR1 SGHTA, CDR2 FQGNSA. The CDR3 has 14 amino acids. The V end lost 5 bases, the J end lost 3 bases, and 12 bases lay between the germline ends. The CDR3 spells CASSRPRGTDTQYF. As DNA, the CDR3 is TGTGCCAGCAGCCGCCCTAGGGGGACAGATACGCAGTATTTT. The full variable domain, completed using reference TRBV7-2 and TRBJ2-3, is GAGVSQSPSNKVTEKGKDVELRCDPISGHTALYWYRQSLGQGLEFLIYFQGNSAPDKSGLPSDRFSAERTGGSVSTLTIQRTQQEDSAVYLCASSRPRGTDTQYFGPGTRLTVL.

The rearrangement uses TRBV2 and TRBJ1-2; the D is unclear. Germline values: CDR1 SNHLY, CDR2 FYNNEI. Trimming shortened V by 6 bases and J by 2 bases, and 10 bases separated the two germline ends. The CDR3 spans 13 residues. The CDR3 sequence is CASSSGLNYGYTF. Here the CDR3 DNA reads TGTGCCAGCAGCAGCGGGTTAAACTATGGCTACACCTTC.

The sample holds one count of this clone. The rearrangement links TRBV5-6 to TRBJ2-2, with TRBD1 matching 9 bases. J was trimmed by 0 bases and V by 6 bases; bases with no gene match: 3. Germline-derived CDR1 and CDR2 are SGHDT and YYEEEE. This CDR3 has 15 residues. The CDR3 bases are TGTGCCAGCAACCGGGACAGGGCGAACACCGGGGAGCTGTTTTTT. This translates into CASNRDRANTGELFF.